This TCR beta chain was found in a study of radiotherapy plus CTLA-4 blockade in lung cancer. Study-wide background: Objective response was observed in more than 15% of patients, and disease control in about 30%.

This CDR3 contains 14 residues. Per germline, CDR1 SEHNR and CDR2 FQNEAQ (reference sequence). Trimming pared 5 bases from V and 4 bases from J, leaving 12 bases between. Repertoires were generated with immunoSEQ multiplex PCR, while TCRdb's copy carries only in-frame clones and drops some. The sample carries 56,000 or so clones, around 85% recorded once. The rearrangement links TRBV7-9 to TRBJ2-1, with a weak D call TRBD1 (6 bases). The starting material was peripheral blood, obtained from a patient treated with radiotherapy plus ipilimumab. The TCR was taken from a human donor with non-small cell lung cancer who had a partial response to radiotherapy plus ipilimumab. CDR3 in DNA: TGTGCCAGCAGCCCCCCGACAGGATACAATGAGCAGTTCTTC. This translates into CASSPPTGYNEQFF.